This entry describes one TCR beta chain. The antigen is unknown. The CDR3 is 15 amino acids. Germline V CDR1 and CDR2: KGHDR, SFDVKD. This sample is part of a study of human CD8 memory T cell subsets. Broader study findings: Diversity, measured as normalized Shannon-Wiener diversity, was similarly high in stem-like memory and precursor exhausted T cells. Effector memory cells did not share this.

CD8+ T cells were isolated by negative magnetic selection. Extraction drew RNA from duplicate vials of approximately 150,000 sorted CD8+ T cells for each subset. Researchers made TCR beta libraries via UMI-labeled 5' RACE. TCRdb reprocessed the 5' RACE reads and stores each CDR3 protein as one record, lacking DNA. Its listing shows about 18,000 distinct CDR3 sequences. This TCR came from a human donor in good health. Specimen: CD8+ T cells from PBMCs. The chain carries TRBV24-1 and TRBJ2-1; the TCRdb D gene call, TRBD2, has no DNA to confirm it. CDR3 amino acids: CATSDFSGTYNEQFF.